Below, one T cell receptor beta chain is given with its context. These data belong to a study of technical replicates of blood from a handful of donors. The CDR3 runs 15 residues. Germline V lookup: CDR1 SGHTA, CDR2 FQGTGA. Deletions cut 3 bases from V and 3 bases from J, with 13 bases between. The table came from immunoSEQ multiplex PCR; TCRdb's copy has only in-frame clones and leaves some out. The data contain roughly 76,000 clones, more than 85% of them singletons. Sequencing was performed on T cells isolated from PBMCs. This sequence was found in a human donor in good health. Some clones in this sample may be carry-over from other donors' samples. The rearrangement joins TRBV7-3 to TRBJ2-3; possibly TRBD1 for D (6 bases). CDR3 nucleotide sequence: TGTGCCAGCAGCTTTGAGGGGGTGAGGACAGATACGCAGTATTTT. Translation: CASSFEGVRTDTQYF. The variable domain in full, completed from reference TRBV7-3 and TRBJ2-3, reads GAGVSQTPSNKVTEKGKYVELRCDPISGHTALYWYRQSLGQGPEFLIYFQGTGAADDSGLPNDRFFAVRPEGSVSTLKIQRTERGDSAVYLCASSFEGVRTDTQYFGPGTRLTVL.